This T cell receptor beta chain was sequenced in a study of response to subunit inactivated influenza vaccine. TCRdb ran MiXCR on the RT-PCR reads and lists one entry per CDR3 protein. The sample yields roughly 790,000 distinct CDR3 sequences, roughly 20% seen once. The CDR3 is 15 residues long. J was trimmed by 3 bases and V by 4 bases; bases with no gene match: 6. Looked up from germline, CDR1 is SGHDT and CDR2 is YYEEEE. In this sample, this clonotype turned up many times. The source is a man aged 45-60 years who received an inactivated influenza vaccine. The chain has TRBV5-6 and TRBJ2-7, with 11 bases lining up with TRBD2. The material was PBMCs from blood, obtained around 5 days after vaccination. CDR3 DNA: TGTGCCAGCAGCATTAGCGGGGGGGGATTCTACGAGCAGTACTTC. Amino acids: CASSISGGGFYEQYF.